These 5 T cell receptor beta chains share one sample of origin, sequenced in a study of shared clonotypes between healthy human individuals. TCRdb's table, derived via immunoSEQ multiplex PCR, lists solely in-frame clones and lacks some. Seen here are over 400,000 clones, roughly 80% observed once, and the top ten hold over 9.5%. The sequencing input was PBMCs. These receptors were obtained from a woman aged 40 to 55 in good health. Some clones in this sample may be carry-over from other donors' samples.

The chain carries TRBV6-5 and TRBJ1-4; D perhaps matches TRBD1 (6 bases). Germline lookup yields CDR1 MNHEY and CDR2 SVGAGI. The CDR3 runs to 12 residues. V was pared by 5 bases and J by 14 bases, with 15 bases between. In nucleotides, the CDR3 is TGTGCCAGCAGTCGATTGGGACAAATTCTGTTTTTT. Its translation: CASSRLGQILFF.

The V and J genes are TRBV27 and TRBJ1-2; TRBD1 matches at 7 bases. V lost 6 bases, J lost 3 bases, and 7 bases stayed unmatched. Germline V lookup: CDR1 MNHEY, CDR2 SMNVEV (reference sequence). The CDR3 totals 14 residues. Here the CDR3 reads CASRALGQDYGYTF. DNA for the CDR3: TGTGCCAGCAGGGCTCTCGGACAGGACTATGGCTACACCTTC.

As concerns this clone: A read error is the likely source, as a far larger clone sits one nucleotide away. The chain couples TRBV4-3 to TRBJ2-7; 12 bases fit TRBD2. The CDR3 sequence is 16 residues long. V shed 1 base and J 8 bases; nucleotides not matched to a gene: 9. Germline assignment: CDR1 LGHNA and CDR2 YSLEER. CDR3 amino acids: CASSQALAGGGYKQYF. The CDR3 region has the DNA TGCGCCAGCAGCCAAGCCCTAGCGGGAGGGGGTTACAAGCAGTACTTC.

The chain is built from TRBV2 and TRBJ2-7; D remains ambiguous. The ends were cut back, 7 bases at V and 2 bases at J, with 12 bases in the middle. The CDR3 has 13 amino acids. The V gene's germline CDR1 is SNHLY and CDR2 FYNNEI. The DNA for the CDR3 is TGTGCCAGCAACGGGCAAGGAACCTACGAGCAGTACTTC. It encodes CASNGQGTYEQYF. The whole variable domain, remainder taken from reference TRBV2 and TRBJ2-7, is EPEVTQTPSHQVTQMGQEVILRCVPISNHLYFYWYRQILGQKVEFLVSFYNNEISEKSEIFDDQFSVERPDGSNFTLKIRSTKLEDSAMYFCASNGQGTYEQYFGPGTRLTVT.

The J gene is TRBJ1-5, the V gene TRBV30, with 9 bases aligning to TRBD1. Per germline, CDR1 GTSNPN and CDR2 SVGIG (reference sequence). The CDR3 has 15 residues. With 0 bases clipped from V and 5 bases from J, the junction kept 5 bases outside the gene matches. For the CDR3, the DNA is TGTGCCTGGAGTGTCTCGACAGGGGGAGATCAGCCCCAGCATTTT. It encodes CAWSVSTGGDQPQHF.